One T cell receptor beta chain is described in this entry. Its antigen is still unknown. There are 14 residues in the CDR3. In germline, CDR1 is SEHNR, CDR2 FQNEAQ (reference sequence). The germline V and J ends were trimmed by 5 bases and 6 bases, with 15 bases remaining between them. The PCR ran on 60 Vbeta and 13 Jbeta primers. Sequencing used immunoSEQ multiplex PCR; TCRdb keeps in-frame clones, though not all of them. Among around 110,000 clones listed, 75% were seen once. These data belong to a study of cytomegalovirus exposure and HLA in healthy donors. Study-level results: The authors later found most CMV-associated TCR beta chains appeared HLA-restricted. Immune exposure data for these donors was limited to CMV serostatus.

This receptor was taken from a male donor in good health and CMV-seropositive. The rearrangement uses TRBV7-9 and TRBJ2-3, with D perhaps matching TRBD1 (6 bases). Material: PBMCs. The DNA for the CDR3 is TGTGCCAGCAGCGCGCCCCAGAGGGGGGATACGCAGTATTTT. It specifies CASSAPQRGDTQYF.